A selection of T cell receptor beta chains follows, all from one sample in a study of T cell responses to AZD1222 COVID-19 vaccine. TCRdb's copy holds only in-frame clones and misses some; the assay was immunoSEQ multiplex PCR. The repertoire holds 95,000 to 100,000 clones, with roughly nine tenths as singletons. Here the sequenced sample was peripheral blood, taken on day 0 of AZD1222 vaccination. The receptors stem from an adult in good health. Both conserved end residues are part of each CDR3. The D gene is left open where the match is weak. The size of a clone is reported for some rows only, either as once, few or many, or as a class for expanded clones.

>.|TRBV14|TRBJ1-4|.
TGTGCCAGCAGCCAAGGATTGAGAGCTACCAATGAAAAACTGTTTTTT
CASSQGLRATNEKLFF
>.|TRBV3-1/TRBV3-2|TRBJ2-7|.
TGTGCCAGCAGCCAACAGCGAGGCTACGAGCAGTACTTC
CASSQQRGYEQYF
>.|TRBV6-4|TRBJ1-1|.
TGTGCCAGCAGTTTTTCCGCGAACACTGAAGCTTTCTTT
CASSFSANTEAFF
>.|TRBV7-9|TRBJ2-1|TRBD2
TGTGCCAGCAGCACGGGACTAGCGCCTTTTTCGGATGAGCAGTTCTTC
CASSTGLAPFSDEQFF
>.|TRBV6-5|TRBJ2-2|.
TGTGCCAGCAGTTATCCCTCTCCGACCGGGGAGCTGTTTTTT
CASSYPSPTGELFF
>.|TRBV9|TRBJ1-1|.
TGTGCCAGCAGCGTAGGGGGAAATCTGGAAGCTTTCTTT
CASSVGGNLEAFF
>.|TRBV7-2|TRBJ1-1|TRBD1
TGTGCCAGCAGCTCCCCAGGGGGGGGACGTCCGGAAGCTTTCTTT
CASSSPGGGRPEAFF
>.|TRBV3-1/TRBV3-2|TRBJ1-6|TRBD1
TGTGCCAGCAGCCAAGACTGGGACAGCAATTCACCCCTCCACTTT
CASSQDWDSNSPLHF
>.|TRBV6-2/TRBV6-3|TRBJ1-5|.
TGTGCCAGCAGTTCTGAGTTTGGGCTGGGGGGGCCCCAGCATTTT
CASSSEFGLGGPQHF
>.|TRBV4-2|TRBJ1-5|.
TGTGCCAGCAGAATTCGGGAAGCTAACAATCAGCCCCAGCATTTT
CASRIREANNQPQHF
>.|TRBV3-1/TRBV3-2|TRBJ2-1|.
TGTGCCAGCAGCCAGCCCTATGTAGCCCGCTCCTACAATGAGCAGTTCTTC
CASSQPYVARSYNEQFF
>.|TRBV11-1|TRBJ2-1|.
TGTGCCAGCAGCTTTCAGGGGCCGGCACACAGTGAGCAGTTCTTC
CASSFQGPAHSEQFF
>.|TRBV19|TRBJ1-1|.
TGTGCCAGTAGTATCAGCCATAACACTGAAGCTTTCTTT
CASSISHNTEAFF
>once|TRBV4-1|TRBJ1-3|TRBD1
TGCGCCAGCAGCCAAGGACAGGGTAGCAACACCATATATTTT
CASSQGQGSNTIYF
>.|TRBV10-2|TRBJ1-3|.
TGCGCCAGCAGGGAGTCAAACGGAAACACCATATATTTT
CASRESNGNTIYF
>.|TRBV24-1|TRBJ1-2|.
TGTGCCACCAGTGACTCTCAACCGGGGGGGTATGGCTACACCTTC
CATSDSQPGGYGYTF
>.|TRBV28|TRBJ1-1|.
TGTGCCAGCACCCCTTGGGGAGACGGCACTGAAGCTTTCTTT
CASTPWGDGTEAFF
>.|TRBV10-3|TRBJ1-4|.
TGTGCCATCAGTGAGTCGCCGCGGGGAAATGAAAAACTGTTTTTT
CAISESPRGNEKLFF
>.|TRBV6-5|TRBJ1-2|.
TGTGCCAGCAGTACTCAGCCGGGGGTAAACTATGGCTACACCTTC
CASSTQPGVNYGYTF
>.|TRBV3-1/TRBV3-2|TRBJ2-2|.
TGTGCCAGCAGCCATCTATACCGCGGGGAGCTGTTTTTT
CASSHLYRGELFF
>.|TRBV6-1|TRBJ1-2|TRBD1
TGTGCCAGCAGTGACCCCCGGGACAGTAACTATGGCTACACCTTC
CASSDPRDSNYGYTF
>.|TRBV7-9|TRBJ1-3|.
TGTTTTGGGGTCAGCTCTGGAAACACCATATATTTT
CFGVSSGNTIYF
>.|TRBV5-1|TRBJ1-4|TRBD1
TGCGCCAGCAGCTTGGGGGGACAGGGGAATGAAAAACTGTTTTTT
CASSLGGQGNEKLFF
>.|TRBV7-8|TRBJ1-2|.
TGTGCCAGCAGCCGAATGACAGTTAACTATGGCTACACCTTC
CASSRMTVNYGYTF
>once|TRBV27|TRBJ1-5|.
TGTGCCAGCAGTCTGAGGGGCCCTAGGAGGGGTGGTCAGCCCCAGCATTTT
CASSLRGPRRGGQPQHF
>.|TRBV2|TRBJ2-3|TRBD2
TGTGCCAGCAGTTACGGGACTAGCGGGTTCACAGATACGCAGTATTTT
CASSYGTSGFTDTQYF
>.|TRBV2|TRBJ1-2|.
TGTGCCAGCAGGACGGACAGTAACTATGGCTACACCTTC
CASRTDSNYGYTF
>.|TRBV28|TRBJ1-6|.
TGTGCCAGCAGTGACACGAAGGTCTATAATTCACCCCTCCACTTT
CASSDTKVYNSPLHF
>.|TRBV12-3/TRBV12-4|TRBJ1-2|.
TGTGCCAGCAGTTCCGGGGTGGGCTACACCTTC
CASSSGVGYTF
>.|TRBV27|TRBJ1-1|TRBD1
TGTGCCAGCCGATCCCGACAGGGTTTCACTGAAGCTTTCTTT
CASRSRQGFTEAFF
>.|TRBV5-1|TRBJ1-2|.
TGCGCCAGCAGCTTGGTAGGGAACTATGGCTACACCTTC
CASSLVGNYGYTF
>.|TRBV6-6|TRBJ1-5|.
TGTGCCAGCAGTTACCCCAGAGATAGCAATCAGCCCCAGCATTTT
CASSYPRDSNQPQHF
>.|TRBV7-2|TRBJ1-2|.
TGTGCCAGCAGCTTAAGTGACGGACCCTATGGCTACACCTTC
CASSLSDGPYGYTF
>.|TRBV9|TRBJ1-5|.
TGTGCCAGCAGCGGGGGAGGACCATATAGCAATCAGCCCCAGCATTTT
CASSGGGPYSNQPQHF
>.|TRBV5-1|TRBJ2-5|.
TGCGCCAGCGCAGTCGGGACACCCCAAGAGACCCAGTACTTC
CASAVGTPQETQYF
>.|TRBV9|TRBJ2-5|TRBD2
TGTGCCAGCAGCGTAGGTGCTAGCGGGGGGGCAGAAGAGACCCAGTACTTC
CASSVGASGGAEETQYF
>.|TRBV11-1|TRBJ1-6|TRBD1
TGTGCCAGCAGCAGGACAGGGAATAATTCACCCCTCCACTTT
CASSRTGNNSPLHF
>.|TRBV12-3/TRBV12-4|TRBJ1-6|.
TGTGCCAGCAGCGCCGTCCATAATTCACCCCTCCACTTT
CASSAVHNSPLHF
>.|TRBV7-2|TRBJ1-2|.
TGTGCCAGCAGCCCCCGCCCAGGGCAGGACTATGGCTACACCTTC
CASSPRPGQDYGYTF
>.|TRBV5-1|TRBJ1-1|.
TGCGCCAGCAGTAAGGACAGCGACACTGAAGCTTTCTTT
CASSKDSDTEAFF
>.|TRBV3-1/TRBV3-2|TRBJ2-2|.
TGTGCCAGCAGCATACAGGGAAACACCGGGGAGCTGTTTTTT
CASSIQGNTGELFF
>.|TRBV28|TRBJ1-1|.
TGTGCCAGCAGTAGGTATATGAACACTGAAGCTTTCTTT
CASSRYMNTEAFF
>.|TRBV18|TRBJ1-6|.
TGTGCCAGCTCACCACCGGAGCTTTCACCCCTCCACTTT
CASSPPELSPLHF
>.|TRBV19|TRBJ2-1|TRBD2
TGTGCCAGTAGTTATCCTAGCGGGCCATCAAACTCCTACAATGAGCAGTTCTTC
CASSYPSGPSNSYNEQFF
>.|TRBV5-1|TRBJ1-2|.
TGCGCCAGCAGCTTGGGAGGGGGGCTCGGCTACACCTTC
CASSLGGGLGYTF
>.|TRBV29-1|TRBJ2-1|.
TGCAGCGTTGAACCATACAATGAGCAGTTCTTC
CSVEPYNEQFF
>.|TRBV6-4|TRBJ1-1|TRBD1
TGTGCCAGCAGCACAGGGGGGAACACTGAAGCTTTCTTT
CASSTGGNTEAFF
>.|TRBV5-1|TRBJ2-3|.
TGCGCCAGCAGCCTCAAATCGACCGTTTTTACAGATACGCAGTATTTT
CASSLKSTVFTDTQYF
>.|TRBV7-2|TRBJ1-5|.
TGTGCCAGCAGCTTTTCTAATCAGCCCCAGCATTTT
CASSFSNQPQHF
>.|TRBV29-1|TRBJ2-1|.
TGCAGCGTTTGGGACGGATTCTACAATGAGCAGTTCTTC
CSVWDGFYNEQFF
>.|TRBV27|TRBJ1-5|.
TGTGCCAGCAGTTTAGGTCTCGGTCAGCCCCAGCATTTT
CASSLGLGQPQHF
>.|TRBV11-2|TRBJ2-3|.
TGTGCCAGCAGCTTAGCAGGGCCAGATACGCAGTATTTT
CASSLAGPDTQYF
>.|TRBV25-1|TRBJ2-1|TRBD1
TGTGCCAGCATTGCCCGACCGGGACAGGGCCCGCCTGTGCAGTTCTTC
CASIARPGQGPPVQFF
>.|TRBV27|TRBJ2-1|TRBD2
TGTGCCAGCAGTCCCCCGGGACTAGCGGGGGGGCCGGTCCATGAGCAGTTCTTC
CASSPPGLAGGPVHEQFF